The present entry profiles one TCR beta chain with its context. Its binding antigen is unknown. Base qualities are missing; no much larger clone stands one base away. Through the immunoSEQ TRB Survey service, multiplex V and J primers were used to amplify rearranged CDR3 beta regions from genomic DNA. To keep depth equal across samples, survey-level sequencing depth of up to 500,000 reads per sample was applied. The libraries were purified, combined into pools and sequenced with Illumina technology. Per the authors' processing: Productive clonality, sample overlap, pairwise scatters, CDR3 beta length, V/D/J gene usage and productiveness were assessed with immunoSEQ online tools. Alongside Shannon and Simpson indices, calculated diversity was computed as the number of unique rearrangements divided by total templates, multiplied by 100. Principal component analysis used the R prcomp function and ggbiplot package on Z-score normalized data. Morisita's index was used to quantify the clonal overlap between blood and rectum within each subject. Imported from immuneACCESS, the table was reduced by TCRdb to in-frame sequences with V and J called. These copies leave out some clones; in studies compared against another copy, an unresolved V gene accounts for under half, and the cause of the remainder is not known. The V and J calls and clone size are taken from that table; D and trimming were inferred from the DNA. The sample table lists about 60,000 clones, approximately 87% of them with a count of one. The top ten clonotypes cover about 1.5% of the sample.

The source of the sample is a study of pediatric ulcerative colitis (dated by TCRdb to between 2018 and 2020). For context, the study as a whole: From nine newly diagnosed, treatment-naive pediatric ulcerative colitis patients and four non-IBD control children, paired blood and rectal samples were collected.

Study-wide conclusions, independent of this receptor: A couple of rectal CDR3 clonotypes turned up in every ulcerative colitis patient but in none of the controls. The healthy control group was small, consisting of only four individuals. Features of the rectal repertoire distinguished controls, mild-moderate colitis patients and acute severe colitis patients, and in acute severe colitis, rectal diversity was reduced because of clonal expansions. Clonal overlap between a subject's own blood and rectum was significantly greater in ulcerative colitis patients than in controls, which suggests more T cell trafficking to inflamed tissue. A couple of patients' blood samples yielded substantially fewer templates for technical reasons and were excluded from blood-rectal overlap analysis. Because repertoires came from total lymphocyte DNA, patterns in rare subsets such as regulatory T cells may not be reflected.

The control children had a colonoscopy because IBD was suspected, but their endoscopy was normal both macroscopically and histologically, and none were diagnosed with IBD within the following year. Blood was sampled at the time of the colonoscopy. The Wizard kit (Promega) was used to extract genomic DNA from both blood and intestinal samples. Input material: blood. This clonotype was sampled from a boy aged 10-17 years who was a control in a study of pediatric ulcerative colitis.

The DNA is TGTGCCAGCAGCAAAGGCGGGACAGTAAGCTCCTACGAGCAGTACTTC. This translates into CASSKGGTVSSYEQYF. The chain is assembled from TRBV7-2 and TRBJ2-7; TRBD1 might be the D gene, on 7 matching bases. The CDR3 has 16 amino acids, counting the end cysteine and phenylalanine. Only the CDR3 part of the read is kept: 48 bases, read in frame from the first base. V and J are truncated by 5 bases and 0 bases respectively, leaving an intervening sequence of 17 bases. The germline V gene encodes CDR1 SGHTA and CDR2 FQGNSA.